Listed below are T cell receptor beta chains from one sample, sequenced in a study of shared clonotypes between healthy human individuals. Produced via immunoSEQ multiplex PCR; TCRdb's table is partial and in-frame only. The sample consists of about 600,000 clones, 97% of them appearing once. Sequencing was carried out using naive CD4+ T cells sorted from blood. These receptors were obtained from a woman in her 30s in good health. Each CDR3 is given with its conserved first and last residue. The D gene is left open where the match is weak. For some rows the clone size is stated as once, few or many, or as a class when expanded; others skip it.

NA	TRBV2	TRBJ1-5	TRBD1	TGTGCCAGCCGGGACAGGGCCAATCAGCCCCAGCATTTT	CASRDRANQPQHF
NA	TRBV19	TRBJ2-3	NA	TGTGCCAGTTCCCGGACAGCTAGCACAGATACGCAGTATTTT	CASSRTASTDTQYF
NA	TRBV6-5	TRBJ1-5	NA	TGTGCCAGCAGTTACTCGAGCCGGGGGGGCAATCAGCCCCAGCATTTT	CASSYSSRGGNQPQHF
NA	TRBV5-1	TRBJ2-7	TRBD1	TGCGCCAGCAGCCCCCGGGACAGAGGGCTGCAGTACTTC	CASSPRDRGLQYF
NA	TRBV28	TRBJ1-2	TRBD1	TGTGCCAGCAGGGGAGCTCCGGGACAGGGGGCCTGGAACTATGGCTACACCTTC	CASRGAPGQGAWNYGYTF
NA	TRBV7-9	TRBJ1-4	NA	TGTGCCAGCAGCGAAACAGGTTCCGGGGGTGAAAAACTGTTTTTT	CASSETGSGGEKLFF
NA	TRBV28	TRBJ2-7	NA	TGTGCCAGCAGTTTGGGCAGGGGAACCTACGAGCAGTACTTC	CASSLGRGTYEQYF
NA	TRBV11-2	TRBJ1-2	TRBD1	TGTGCCAGCCGTATCCTAGGGACAGTTTATGGCTACACCTTC	CASRILGTVYGYTF
NA	TRBV28	TRBJ1-6	TRBD1	TGTGCCAGCAGCCGGACAGGGGGAAGCTCACCCCTCCACTTT	CASSRTGGSSPLHF
once	TRBV4-1	TRBJ1-3	NA	TGCGCCAGCAGCCAAGGTATACAGGGATACTCTGGAAACACCATATATTTT	CASSQGIQGYSGNTIYF
NA	TRBV5-1	TRBJ2-1	TRBD1	TGCGCCAGCAGCTCGAAACAGGGGGATGAGCAGTTCTTC	CASSSKQGDEQFF
NA	TRBV28	TRBJ2-7	NA	TGTGCCAGCAGTCCCGGACAATTTGACTACGAGCAGTACTTC	CASSPGQFDYEQYF
NA	TRBV5-1	TRBJ2-7	NA	TGCGCCAGCAGCCAGGAGGGGGGAGGTCCGTTCTACGAGCAGTACTTC	CASSQEGGGPFYEQYF
NA	TRBV10-3	TRBJ1-2	NA	TGTGCCATCAGTGGAGGGAGCCCTACTAACTATGGCTACACCTTC	CAISGGSPTNYGYTF
NA	TRBV7-8	TRBJ1-4	NA	TGTGCCAGCAGCTTAGCCGGGGGAACTAATGAAAAACTGTTTTTT	CASSLAGGTNEKLFF
NA	TRBV5-5	TRBJ2-3	NA	TGTGCCAGCAGCTACCAGTTGAAAGTCCCAGATACGCAGTATTTT	CASSYQLKVPDTQYF
NA	TRBV19	TRBJ1-1	NA	TGTGCCAGTAGTATTGGATGGGAAAGGGGTACTGAAGCTTTCTTT	CASSIGWERGTEAFF
NA	TRBV10-3	TRBJ1-2	NA	TGTGCCCTCAGTGAAGGGGCAGTTGGCTACACCTTC	CALSEGAVGYTF
NA	TRBV2	TRBJ2-1	NA	TGTGCCAGCCAACGGGAAAGGGGTAGATGGTACAATGAGCAGTTCTTC	CASQRERGRWYNEQFF
NA	TRBV19	TRBJ2-1	NA	TGTGCCAGTATTGGTTTCAATGAGCAGTTCTTC	CASIGFNEQFF
NA	TRBV28	TRBJ1-1	NA	TGTGCCAGCAGTTTTTCCTGGGGCCGGGTTTCTTGGGCCCAAGCTTTCTTT	CASSFSWGRVSWAQAFF
once	TRBV5-8	TRBJ2-5	NA	TGTGCCAGTCGGCGACAGGGAGGGGAGACCCAGTACTTC	CASRRQGGETQYF
NA	TRBV5-6	TRBJ2-3	NA	TGTGCCAGCAGCGGACAGACAGATACGCAGTATTTT	CASSGQTDTQYF
NA	TRBV7-2	TRBJ2-1	TRBD2	TGTGCCAGCAGCTCAGCGGGAGGTTTTGGTAATGAGCAGTTCTTC	CASSSAGGFGNEQFF
NA	TRBV28	TRBJ1-3	TRBD1	TGTGCCAGCAGGACAGGGTCTGCTGGAAACACCATATATTTT	CASRTGSAGNTIYF
NA	TRBV6-6	TRBJ2-7	TRBD2	TGTGCCAGCGAGGTAGGGACTAGACAAGAGCAGTACTTC	CASEVGTRQEQYF
NA	TRBV13	TRBJ2-1	TRBD2	TGTGCCAGCAGCTGGACTAGCGGTTCCTACAATGAGCAGTTCTTC	CASSWTSGSYNEQFF
NA	TRBV6-1	TRBJ1-5	NA	TGTGCCAGCGGGGGTCAGGGGTATAGCAATCAGCCCCAGCATTTT	CASGGQGYSNQPQHF
once	TRBV28	TRBJ1-5	NA	TGTGCCAGCAGACAGGTTCATAGCAATCAGCCCCAGCATTTT	CASRQVHSNQPQHF
NA	TRBV7-9	TRBJ1-1	NA	TGTGCCAGCAGCGCCCTAATGAACACTGAAGCTTTCTTT	CASSALMNTEAFF
NA	TRBV25-1	TRBJ2-2	NA	TGTGCCAGCAGTGAATCAGGTACTACCTACACCGGGGAGCTGTTTTTT	CASSESGTTYTGELFF
NA	TRBV28	TRBJ1-2	NA	TGTGCCAGCAGCATAGGGACGGTCTATGGCTACACCTTC	CASSIGTVYGYTF
NA	TRBV29-1	TRBJ2-5	NA	TGCAGCGTTGAAGATCCACGGCGGCGGGAGACCCAGTACTTC	CSVEDPRRRETQYF
NA	TRBV5-1	TRBJ2-2	NA	TGCGCCAGCAGCTTGGTAGCACCCGGGGGGGAGCTGTTTTTT	CASSLVAPGGELFF
NA	TRBV7-6	TRBJ1-6	NA	TGTGCCAGCAGCCGAAGATCAAATTCACCCCTCCACTTT	CASSRRSNSPLHF
NA	TRBV10-2	TRBJ1-4	NA	TGCGCCAGCAGTGCCGGGCCGCCTGAAAAACTGTTTTTT	CASSAGPPEKLFF
NA	TRBV19	TRBJ1-5	NA	TGTGCCAGTAGTATAGAGGCAGATCAGCCCCAGCATTTT	CASSIEADQPQHF
NA	TRBV28	TRBJ2-7	TRBD1	TGTGCCACCATAACAGGACCGGGACAGCCTTACTCCTACGAGCAGTACTTC	CATITGPGQPYSYEQYF
NA	TRBV6-6	TRBJ2-7	NA	TGTGCCAGCAGTTACACCCGATCCTACGAGCAGTACTTC	CASSYTRSYEQYF
NA	TRBV19	TRBJ1-5	NA	TGTGCCAGTAGTATTGTAGCAGACCAGCCCCAGCATTTT	CASSIVADQPQHF
NA	TRBV5-6	TRBJ1-4	TRBD1	TGTGCCAGCAGCTTGTCAGGGGGCGGTGAAAAACTGTTTTTT	CASSLSGGGEKLFF
NA	TRBV6-1	TRBJ2-7	NA	TGTGCCAGCGTACCGGGACACGACTACGAGCAGTACTTC	CASVPGHDYEQYF
NA	TRBV9	TRBJ2-3	NA	TGTGCCAGCAGCGTTGGAGACATAAGAGCCACAGATACGCAGTATTTT	CASSVGDIRATDTQYF
NA	TRBV20-1	TRBJ1-2	NA	TGCAGTGCTAGCCTGAACTATGGCTACACCTTC	CSASLNYGYTF
NA	TRBV2	TRBJ1-5	TRBD1	TGTGCCAGCAGTGTTCGACAGGGGGCTCTGAGCAATCAGCCCCAGCATTTT	CASSVRQGALSNQPQHF
NA	TRBV7-9	TRBJ2-7	NA	TGTGCCAGCAGCTTATCACGACTATACGAGCAGTACTTC	CASSLSRLYEQYF
NA	TRBV7-9	TRBJ1-1	TRBD1	TGTGCCAGCAGCCCCCCTCTAACAGGACAGGGGAGAGGCACTGAAGCTTTCTTT	CASSPPLTGQGRGTEAFF
NA	TRBV10-3	TRBJ2-5	NA	TGTGCCATCAGTGAGTCTAAAAGCGGCCAAGAGACCCAGTACTTC	CAISESKSGQETQYF
NA	TRBV28	TRBJ2-1	NA	TGTGCCAGCAGTCCCCGACGAGGGGTGGTCACCTACAATGAGCAGTTCTTC	CASSPRRGVVTYNEQFF
NA	TRBV7-8	TRBJ1-1	NA	TGTGCCAGCAGCTTCCTCGTCCGGAGGGTGAACACTGAAGCTTTCTTT	CASSFLVRRVNTEAFF
NA	TRBV2	TRBJ1-2	NA	TGTGCCAGCAGGGACGGGATAAATAACTATGGCTACACCTTC	CASRDGINNYGYTF
NA	TRBV7-9	TRBJ2-2	NA	TGTGCCACCCAGACAGACAGGTTCCCGAACACCGGGGAGCTGTTTTTT	CATQTDRFPNTGELFF
NA	TRBV5-1	TRBJ2-7	NA	TGCGCCAGCAGCTCCCGAGGGACCTACGAGCAGTACTTC	CASSSRGTYEQYF